This T cell receptor (beta chain) was sequenced for a study of blood T cell repertoires in COVID-19. At the level of the study: Researchers got acute and convalescent COVID-19 samples from the United States, Italy and Spain. The analysed material was cDNA or gDNA that came from T cells, B-cell-depleted T cells, or PBMCs.

Authors' processing steps: Nucleated cell counts were estimated from reference gene primer amplification. The repertoire was sequenced with immunoSEQ multiplex PCR; TCRdb's copy has only in-frame clones and lacks some. The DNA gave D and trimming, while V, J and clone size come from that table. Altogether roughly 100,000 clones are present, over 75% being singletons, with the ten largest covering around 4.1%. V was clipped by 2 bases and J by 8 bases, with 15 bases between them. The CDR3 consists of 14 residues. Germline V gives CDR1 MNHEY, CDR2 SMNVEV (reference sequence). The source material was peripheral blood. The chain joins TRBV27 to TRBJ1-2; no reliable D call. This receptor was obtained from a man in his forties or fifties with acute or convalescent COVID-19. CDR3 sequence (DNA): TGTGCCAGCAGTTTAGTTCCAGAGGCTCAGGGCTACACCTTC. This encodes CASSLVPEAQGYTF.